The clone carrying this T cell receptor beta chain was counted only a few times. This sample was included in a study of Ad26.COV2.S vaccination and SARS-CoV-2 variants. TCRdb's table, derived via immunoSEQ multiplex PCR, lists solely in-frame clones and lacks some. This sample yields around 450,000 clones, of which less than 95% are seen a single time; around 4.5% belongs to the top ten. Treatment defined: roughly 19 received Ad26.COV2.S at low or high dose, single or two shots; 5 received placebo; per-sample allocation not given. Day 63 after the first injection of vaccine or placebo was the sampling time. V lost 2 bases and J lost 4, with 11 bases in between. Germline CDR1 reads SEHNR; CDR2 reads FQNEAQ (reference sequence). The CDR3 has 14 amino acids.

The chain carries TRBV7-9 and TRBJ1-2; no clear D. The material sequenced was peripheral blood, taken in a trial of Ad26.COV2.S vaccine versus placebo. The sequence derives from a person aged 18-65 years who received the Ad26.COV2.S COVID-19 vaccine or a placebo. The CDR3 coding sequence is TGTGCCAGCAGCTTATCTCCGGATGTCTATGGCTACACCTTC. It codes for CASSLSPDVYGYTF.